This TCR beta chain was documented in a study of T cell repertoires in cytomegalovirus infection. Study-wide context: CMV infection and matching HLA type were both indicated by public TCR beta signatures.

This clonotype was seen at least ten times. Its antigen is unidentified. Findings and caveats of the study: Dominant in the ex vivo response were TCR beta clonotypes restricted by HLA-C and specific for CMV.

A single record per CDR3 protein comes from TCRdb applying MiXCR to the reads. The data show 600,000 to 700,000 distinct CDR3 sequences, 33% seen once. Germline CDR1 reads SGHTA; CDR2 reads FQGNSA. The CDR3 length is 13 residues. V was shortened by 1 base and J by 6 bases, with 10 bases between the two germline ends. The chain joins TRBV7-2 to TRBJ2-7; D unresolved. Specimen: cultured PBMCs, collected from culture after CMV antigen stimulation. The receptor's source is a human donor in good health (CMV status not recorded). Some clones in this sample may be carry-over from other donors' samples. CDR3 residues: CASSLVSTSEQYF. Written as DNA, the CDR3 is TGTGCCAGCAGCTTAGTTTCGACCTCCGAGCAGTACTTC.